A selection of T cell receptor beta chains follows, all from one sample in a study of cytomegalovirus exposure and HLA in healthy donors. Measured with immunoSEQ multiplex PCR; TCRdb has only the in-frame clones, and not every one. The data show around 140,000 clones, with 80% to 90% seen just once and under 5% held by the top ten. Sequencing input: PBMCs. The receptors stem from a man between 18 and 29 years old in good health and CMV-seropositive. Each CDR3 is given with its conserved first and last residue. D genes are given only for firm matches. Some rows have no size entry. The others give once, few or many, or a class for an expanded clone.

CDR3aa,CDR3nt,v_gene,d_gene,abundance,j_gene
CASSVGGQGGYEQYF,TGTGCCAGCAGCGTAGGGGGACAGGGTGGATACGAGCAGTACTTC,TRBV9,TRBD1,NA,TRBJ2-7
CASSHRPTDFAYEQYF,TGTGCCAGCAGCCACCGACCGACGGACTTTGCCTACGAGCAGTACTTC,TRBV5-6,NA,NA,TRBJ2-7
CASSRRGQGITGANVLTF,TGCGCCAGCAGCCGACGGGGACAGGGGATCACTGGGGCCAACGTCCTGACTTTC,TRBV5-1,TRBD1,once,TRBJ2-6
CASSLSTRIMNTEAFF,TGCGCCAGCAGCTTGTCAACGAGGATTATGAACACTGAAGCTTTCTTT,TRBV5-1,NA,once,TRBJ1-1
CASSQGPGLAEQYF,TGCGCCAGCAGCCAAGGACCGGGACTAGCTGAGCAGTACTTC,TRBV4-1,TRBD2,NA,TRBJ2-7
CASSPTSGSTYNEQFF,TGTGCCAGCAGCCCGACTAGCGGGTCCACCTACAATGAGCAGTTCTTC,TRBV5-4,TRBD2,NA,TRBJ2-1
CASSLAPRGHSGANVLTF,TGCGCCAGCAGCTTGGCCCCAAGGGGGCACTCTGGGGCCAACGTCCTGACTTTC,TRBV5-1,TRBD1,NA,TRBJ2-6
CASSQGSGTSGEETQYF,TGCGCCAGCAGCCAAGGGTCCGGGACTAGCGGCGAAGAGACCCAGTACTTC,TRBV4-1,TRBD2,NA,TRBJ2-5
CASSEFSGTDTQYF,TGTGCCAGCAGTGAATTTTCAGGTACAGATACGCAGTATTTT,TRBV25-1,NA,NA,TRBJ2-3
CASSSPRGGSGGPHEQFF,TGTGCCAGCAGCTCGCCCCGGGGGGGTAGCGGGGGTCCTCATGAGCAGTTCTTC,TRBV11-2,TRBD2,NA,TRBJ2-1
CASSIDRGSHTGELFF,TGTGCCAGTAGTATTGACAGGGGGTCTCACACCGGGGAGCTGTTTTTT,TRBV19,TRBD1,NA,TRBJ2-2
CASSSGTGQVGELFF,TGTGCCAGCAGTTCAGGGACAGGGCAGGTCGGGGAGCTGTTTTTT,TRBV27,TRBD1,NA,TRBJ2-2
CASSQQFLQRNNEKLFF,TGCGCCAGCAGCCAACAATTTTTACAGAGAAATAATGAAAAACTGTTTTTT,TRBV4-1,NA,once,TRBJ1-4
CASSFRDRENSPLHF,TGTGCCAGCAGCTTCAGGGACAGGGAGAATTCACCCCTCCACTTT,TRBV7-6,TRBD1,NA,TRBJ1-6
CAWSLEGGYQPQHF,TGTGCCTGGAGCCTCGAGGGGGGGTACCAGCCCCAGCATTTT,TRBV30,NA,NA,TRBJ1-5
CSGWGGNTEAFF,TGCAGCGGTTGGGGGGGGAACACTGAAGCTTTCTTT,TRBV29-1,NA,NA,TRBJ1-1
CASSWGDRVYEQYF,TGTGCCAGCAGTTGGGGCGACAGGGTGTACGAGCAGTACTTC,TRBV2,TRBD1,NA,TRBJ2-7
CASSYSWGQNNEQFF,TGTGCCAGCAGTTACTCGTGGGGCCAAAACAATGAGCAGTTCTTC,TRBV6-5,NA,NA,TRBJ2-1
CAWDRDRNQPQHF,TGTGCCTGGGACCGGGACAGGAATCAGCCCCAGCATTTT,TRBV30,TRBD1,few,TRBJ1-5
CASRQGIGRETQYF,TGCGCCAGCAGGCAGGGTATAGGTCGGGAGACCCAGTACTTC,TRBV4-1,NA,NA,TRBJ2-5
CSFAASSGNTIYF,TGCAGCTTCGCGGCGAGCTCTGGAAACACCATATATTTT,TRBV29-1,NA,NA,TRBJ1-3
CASSPTSGRSPYEQYF,TGTGCCAGCAGCCCGACTAGCGGGAGGTCCCCCTACGAGCAGTACTTC,TRBV14,TRBD2,NA,TRBJ2-7
CASSWDSLYEQYF,TGTGCCAGCAGCTGGGACAGCCTATACGAGCAGTACTTC,TRBV7-9,TRBD1,NA,TRBJ2-7
CASSENRGPSQETQYF,TGTGCCAGCAGCGAAAACAGGGGGCCCAGCCAAGAGACCCAGTACTTC,TRBV11-1,TRBD1,NA,TRBJ2-5
CAWSIPTSGSSDEQFF,TGTGCCTGGAGTATCCCCACTAGCGGGAGTTCGGATGAGCAGTTCTTC,TRBV30,TRBD2,NA,TRBJ2-1
CASGPPDKDYEQYF,TGTGCTAGTGGTCCCCCGGACAAGGACTACGAGCAGTACTTC,TRBV12-5,NA,NA,TRBJ2-7
CASSPSGGLNTEAFF,TGTGCCAGCAGCCCATCAGGGGGCCTGAACACTGAAGCTTTCTTT,TRBV11-3,TRBD1,NA,TRBJ1-1
CASSSESPPRDEQYF,TGCGCCAGCAGCTCCGAGTCCCCTCCCCGAGACGAGCAGTACTTC,TRBV10-1,NA,NA,TRBJ2-7
CASSNRVAYEQYF,TGTGCCAGCAGCAACAGGGTTGCCTACGAGCAGTACTTC,TRBV6-1,NA,few,TRBJ2-7
CASSQDRGLTEAFF,TGCGCCAGCAGCCAAGATAGGGGCCTCACTGAAGCTTTCTTT,TRBV4-1,NA,NA,TRBJ1-1
CASSLVRDGYTF,TGTGCCAGCAGCCTTGTGCGGGACGGCTACACCTTC,TRBV7-9,NA,NA,TRBJ1-2
CASSEGGRDYTF,TGTGCCAGCAGTGAGGGGGGAAGAGACTACACCTTC,TRBV2,NA,few,TRBJ1-2
CASSLGQGVGETQYF,TGTGCCAGCAGCCTGGGACAGGGGGTTGGAGAGACCCAGTACTTC,TRBV7-9,TRBD1,NA,TRBJ2-5